This record covers a single T cell receptor (beta chain). Its antigen is currently unknown. The data belong to a study of OX40 agonist ivuxolimab in advanced cancers. Study outcomes and limitations: Within 6 weeks, CD4+ and CD8+ blood T cells expanded clonally at 0.1 to 3.0 mg/kg.

Germline V CDR1 and CDR2: SGHTA, FQGNSA. This CDR3 has 16 residues. Trimming at V came to 0 bases and at J to 6 bases, leaving 7 bases not matched to a gene. Sampling of blood occurred at baseline, cycle 4 day 1, and cycle 7 day 1. Sequenced by immunoSEQ multiplex PCR; TCRdb stores in-frame clones only, minus some. Among roughly 26,000 clones listed, 85% were seen once. The TCR comes from an adult with an advanced solid tumor such as melanoma, head and neck, liver or kidney cancer. The starting material was CD4+ or CD8+ T cells sorted from blood, obtained in a trial of the OX40 agonist ivuxolimab. V and J are TRBV7-2 and TRBJ2-3; 9 bases align to TRBD2. The CDR3 DNA is TGTGCCAGCAGCTTAGCCGGGCGGGGGGGCTCTGATACGCAGTATTTT. Protein sequence: CASSLAGRGGSDTQYF.